This entry lists 18 T cell receptor beta chains sequenced from one sample in a study of glioma-infiltrating T cells after dendritic cell vaccination. The time point is: after dendritic cell vaccination, including at tumor progression/relapse. TCRdb's copy holds only in-frame clones and misses some; the assay was immunoSEQ multiplex PCR. The table lists fewer than 95,000 clones, around 85% of them singletons. Sequenced here: blood, sampled after dendritic cell vaccination. The receptor set was obtained from a human donor with glioblastoma.

The chain combines TRBV9 with TRBJ2-3, with D unresolved. The V gene lost 0 bases and the J gene lost 6 bases, with 5 bases spanning the gap. The CDR3 extends over 12 amino acids. Germline CDR1 SGDLS, CDR2 YYNGEE. Written as DNA, the CDR3 is TGTGCCAGCAGCGTAGGAGCGGATACGCAGTATTTT. As protein: CASSVGADTQYF. The full variable domain, rest sourced from reference TRBV9 and TRBJ2-3, is DSGVTQTPKHLITATGQRVTLRCSPRSGDLSVYWYQQSLDQGLQFLIQYYNGEERAKGNILERFSAQQFPDLHSELNLSSLELGDSALYFCASSVGADTQYFGPGTRLTVL.

In its sample, this clone was seen once. The rearrangement joins TRBV7-2 to TRBJ2-2; D unresolved. V was pared by 4 bases and J by 7 bases, with 13 bases between. The CDR3 runs to 14 residues. The V gene's germline CDR1 is SGHTA and CDR2 FQGNSA. The CDR3 protein is CASSYQVVNGELFF. CDR3 DNA: TGTGCCAGCAGCTACCAGGTGGTCAACGGGGAGCTGTTTTTT.

The genes are TRBV5-4 and TRBJ1-4, with D unclear. Germline CDR1 and CDR2: SGHNT and YYREEE (reference sequence). The CDR3 contains 13 residues. V was trimmed by 3 bases and J by 2 bases, leaving 5 bases between them. CDR3 amino acids: CASSSGTNEKLFF. As DNA, the CDR3 is TGTGCCAGCAGCTCCGGGACTAATGAAAAACTGTTTTTT.

This chain links TRBV5-4 with TRBJ1-2; 8 positions match TRBD1. The CDR3 totals 15 residues. Trimming took 0 bases from V and 7 from J; bases not matched to a gene: 8. Germline CDR1 reads SGHNT; CDR2 reads YYREEE (reference sequence). The CDR3 sequence: CASSLGGQVYLGYTF. Written as DNA, the CDR3 is TGTGCCAGCAGCTTGGGGGGACAGGTTTATCTTGGCTACACCTTC.

The chain couples TRBV5-1 to TRBJ2-1; 12 bases line up with TRBD1. The length of the CDR3 is 14 residues. Germline loops: CDR1 SGHRS, CDR2 YFSETQ. V shed 3 bases and J 9 bases; nucleotides not matched to a gene: 4. CDR3 sequence (DNA): TGCGCCAGCAGCTGGGGACAGGGGGCGGGTGAGCAGTTCTTC. Protein product: CASSWGQGAGEQFF.

The rearrangement uses TRBV11-3 and TRBJ2-7, with 11 bases identical to TRBD1. Trimming took 5 bases from V and 5 from J; bases not matched to a gene: 11. Germline CDR1 and CDR2: SGHNT and YENEEA. CDR3 length: 16 residues. CDR3 DNA: TGTGCCAGCAGCCATAACCGGGACAGGGGGATGAACGAGCAGTACTTC. This translates into CASSHNRDRGMNEQYF.

The J gene is TRBJ1-2, the V gene TRBV7-2; 7 bases match TRBD1. V shed 0 bases, J shed 9 bases, and the junction held 7 bases outside the gene matches. CDR1 is SGHTA, CDR2 FQGNSA, per germline. The CDR3 is made up of 14 amino acids. The CDR3 DNA is TGTGCCAGCAGCTTAGCCGGACAGGTCGGGAGCTACACCTTC. Translating it yields CASSLAGQVGSYTF.

This sequence joins TRBV11-2 and TRBJ2-7; a weak D match, TRBD2 (5 bases). V was shortened by 4 bases and J by 0 bases, with 19 bases between the two germline ends. Germline V CDR1 and CDR2: SGHAT, FQNNGV. This CDR3 is 17 amino acids long. Here the CDR3 DNA reads TGTGCCAGCAGCTCCGTGGGCGGGCGCGTTAGCTCCTACGAGCAGTACTTC. Translating it yields CASSSVGGRVSSYEQYF.

This clone was detected once. This chain connects TRBV5-4 to TRBJ1-5, with a tentative D call TRBD1 (6 bases). In germline, CDR1 is SGHNT, CDR2 YYREEE (reference sequence). V dropped 4 bases and J dropped 3 bases, with 11 bases sitting between them. This CDR3 is 14 amino acids long. CDR3 sequence reads: CASSLQGNNQPQHF. The CDR3 DNA is TGTGCCAGCAGCCTACAGGGAAACAATCAGCCCCAGCATTTT.

The V call is TRBV19, the J call TRBJ2-1; the D gene is possibly TRBD2 (7 bases). The CDR3 totals 14 residues. Between the trimmed V and J ends, which lost 4 bases and 3 bases, there was a span of 10 bases. The germline CDR1 and CDR2 sequences are LNHDA and SQIVND (reference sequence). The CDR3 loop reads CASSRGGDYNEQFF. The CDR3 DNA sequence: TGTGCCAGTAGTAGGGGGGGCGACTACAATGAGCAGTTCTTC. The variable domain in full, completed from reference TRBV19 and TRBJ2-1, reads DGGITQSPKYLFRKEGQNVTLSCEQNLNHDAMYWYRQDPGQGLRLIYYSQIVNDFQKGDIAEGYSVSREKKESFPLTVTSAQKNPTAFYLCASSRGGDYNEQFFGPGTRLTVL.

The chain has TRBV29-1 and TRBJ1-1; 10 bases map to TRBD1. Germline CDR1 reads SQVTM; CDR2 reads ANQGSEA. The V segment lost 5 bases and the J segment 1 base; nucleotides outside the gene matches: 1. The CDR3 spans 13 residues. DNA of the CDR3: TGCAGCGTTCGGACAGGGGGGAACACTGAAGCTTTCTTT. It codes for CSVRTGGNTEAFF.

This chain connects TRBV2 to TRBJ2-3, with unresolved D. This CDR3 region has 14 residues. CDR1 and CDR2 from the germline V gene are SNHLY and FYNNEI. Trimming took 5 bases from V and 0 from J, leaving 9 bases between them. This CDR3 reads CASSSRLSTDTQYF. The CDR3 DNA follows: TGTGCCAGCAGTTCCCGTTTGAGCACAGATACGCAGTATTTT.

The CDR3 here is CAERGTDTQYF. In DNA form, the CDR3 reads TGTGCCGAGAGAGGGACAGATACGCAGTATTTT. The chain uses TRBV7-2 and TRBJ2-3; maybe TRBD2 (5 bases). Trimming pared 11 bases from V and 3 bases from J, leaving 9 bases between. Germline V CDR1 and CDR2: SGHTA, FQGNSA. The CDR3 spans 11 residues.

The V and J genes are TRBV5-1 and TRBJ2-6, with D possibly being TRBD2 (5 bases). The CDR3 length is 17 residues. Germline values: CDR1 SGHRS, CDR2 YFSETQ. Trimming removed 3 bases at V and 1 base at J, with 14 bases between. The CDR3 protein is CASSSGNMVSGANVLTF. DNA of the CDR3: TGCGCCAGCAGCTCGGGGAACATGGTGTCTGGGGCCAACGTCCTGACTTTC. The full variable domain, completed using reference TRBV5-1 and TRBJ2-6, is KAGVTQTPRYLIKTRGQQVTLSCSPISGHRSVSWYQQTPGQGLQFLFEYFSETQRNKGNFPGRFSGRQFSNSRSEMNVSTLELGDSALYLCASSSGNMVSGANVLTFGAGSRLTVL.

The V call is TRBV7-2, the J call TRBJ1-2; no firm D call. CDR1 is SGHTA and CDR2 is FQGNSA in the germline V gene. The V gene lost 5 bases and the J gene lost 0 bases, with 10 bases spanning the gap. The CDR3 has 14 residues. The CDR3 DNA reads as TGTGCCAGCAGCCCACTCGGTGCTAACTATGGCTACACCTTC. This codes for CASSPLGANYGYTF.

V and J are TRBV5-1 and TRBJ1-4; tentatively, D is TRBD1 (6 bases). V was pared by 0 bases and J by 8 bases, with 14 bases between. The CDR3 has 15 residues. CDR1 and CDR2 (germline): SGHRS, YFSETQ. CDR3: CASSLAAGVREKLFF. As DNA, the CDR3 is TGCGCCAGCAGCTTGGCAGCAGGGGTGAGGGAAAAACTGTTTTTT.

Written as DNA, the CDR3 is TGTGCCAGCAGTCCCTCGTCTGGGGCCAACGTCCTGACTTTC. Encoded protein: CASSPSSGANVLTF. The chain uses TRBV6-5 and TRBJ2-6, with D uncertain. V shed 5 bases and J shed 1 base, with 6 bases lying between them. The germline V gene has CDR1 MNHEY and CDR2 SVGAGI. This CDR3 has 14 residues.

The J gene is TRBJ1-5, the V gene TRBV30; 11 bases match TRBD1. The CDR3 contains 17 residues. Germline V gene data show CDR1 as GTSNPN and CDR2 as SVGIG (reference sequence). With V trimmed by 2 bases and J by 0 bases, 6 bases remained unmatched. This CDR3 is CAWSRDRGDYSNQPQHF. The CDR3 DNA is TGTGCCTGGAGTAGGGACAGGGGGGATTATAGCAATCAGCCCCAGCATTTT. Full variable domain (rest looked up from reference TRBV30 and TRBJ1-5): SQTIHQWPATLVQPVGSPLSLECTVEGTSNPNLYWYRQAAGRGLQLLFYSVGIGQISSEVPQNLSASRPQDRQFILSSKKLLLSDSGFYLCAWSRDRGDYSNQPQHFGDGTRLSIL.